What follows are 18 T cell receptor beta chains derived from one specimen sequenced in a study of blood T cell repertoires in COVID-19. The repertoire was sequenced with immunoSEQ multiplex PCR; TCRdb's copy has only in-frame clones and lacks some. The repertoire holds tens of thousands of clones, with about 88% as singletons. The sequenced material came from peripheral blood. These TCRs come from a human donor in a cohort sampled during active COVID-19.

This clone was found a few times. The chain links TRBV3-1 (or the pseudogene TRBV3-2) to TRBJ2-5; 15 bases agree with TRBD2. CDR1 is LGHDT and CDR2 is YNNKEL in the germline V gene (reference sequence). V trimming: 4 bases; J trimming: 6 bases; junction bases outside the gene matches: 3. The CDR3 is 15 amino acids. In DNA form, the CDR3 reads TGTGCCAGCAGCCGGACTAGCGGGGGGGAGAAGACCCAGTACTTC. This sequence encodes CASSRTSGGEKTQYF.

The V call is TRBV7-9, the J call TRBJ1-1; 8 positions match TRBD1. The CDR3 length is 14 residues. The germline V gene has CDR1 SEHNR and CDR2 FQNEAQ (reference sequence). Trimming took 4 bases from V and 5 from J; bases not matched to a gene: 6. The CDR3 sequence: CASSSSGGITEAFF. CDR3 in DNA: TGTGCCAGCAGCTCCTCAGGGGGCATAACTGAAGCTTTCTTT.

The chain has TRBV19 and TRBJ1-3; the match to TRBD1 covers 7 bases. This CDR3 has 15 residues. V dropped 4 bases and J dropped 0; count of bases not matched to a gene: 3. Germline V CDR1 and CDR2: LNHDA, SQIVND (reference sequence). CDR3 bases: TGTGCCAGTAGTAGTACAGGGGTCTCTGGAAACACCATATATTTT. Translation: CASSSTGVSGNTIYF.

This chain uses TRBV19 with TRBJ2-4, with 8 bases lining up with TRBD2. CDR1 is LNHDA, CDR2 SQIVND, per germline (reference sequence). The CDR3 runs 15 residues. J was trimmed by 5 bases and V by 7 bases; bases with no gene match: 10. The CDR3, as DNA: TGTGCCAGTAATTCGGGAGGGAATTTAGAAAACATTCAGTACTTC. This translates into CASNSGGNLENIQYF.

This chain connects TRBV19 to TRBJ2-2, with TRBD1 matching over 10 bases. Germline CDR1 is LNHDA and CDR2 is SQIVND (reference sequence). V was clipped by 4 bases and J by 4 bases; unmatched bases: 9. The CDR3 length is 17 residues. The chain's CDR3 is CASSKVGDRGITGELFF. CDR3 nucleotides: TGTGCCAGTAGTAAAGTTGGGGACAGGGGAATCACCGGGGAGCTGTTTTTT.

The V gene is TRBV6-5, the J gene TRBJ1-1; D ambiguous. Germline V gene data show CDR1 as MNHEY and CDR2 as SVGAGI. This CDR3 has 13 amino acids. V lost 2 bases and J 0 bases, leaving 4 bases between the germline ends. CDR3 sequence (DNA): TGTGCCAGCAGTTACGACATGAACACTGAAGCTTTCTTT. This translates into CASSYDMNTEAFF.

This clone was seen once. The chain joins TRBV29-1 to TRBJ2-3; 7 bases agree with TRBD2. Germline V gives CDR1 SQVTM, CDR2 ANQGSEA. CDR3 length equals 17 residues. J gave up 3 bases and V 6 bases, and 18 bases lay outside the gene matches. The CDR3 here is CSVAPKGGFGSTDTQYF. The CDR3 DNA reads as TGCAGCGTCGCCCCAAAGGGAGGGTTCGGTTCAACAGATACGCAGTATTTT.

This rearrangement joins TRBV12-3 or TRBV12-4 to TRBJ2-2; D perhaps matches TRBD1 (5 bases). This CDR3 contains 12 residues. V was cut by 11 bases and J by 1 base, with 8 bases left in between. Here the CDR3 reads CAGAGNTGELFF. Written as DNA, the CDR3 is TGTGCCGGGGCAGGGAACACCGGGGAGCTGTTTTTT.

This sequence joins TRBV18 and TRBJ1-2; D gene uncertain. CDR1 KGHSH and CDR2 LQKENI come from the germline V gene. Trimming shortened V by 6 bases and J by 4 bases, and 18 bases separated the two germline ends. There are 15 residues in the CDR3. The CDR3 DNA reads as TGTGCCAGCTCCTTCTCTACAGTGGAGGGCTATGGCTACACCTTC. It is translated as CASSFSTVEGYGYTF. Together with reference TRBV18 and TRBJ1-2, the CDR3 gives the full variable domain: NAGVMQNPRHLVRRRGQEARLRCSPMKGHSHVYWYRQLPEEGLKFMVYLQKENIIDESGMPKERFSAEFPKEGPSILRIQQVVRGDSAAYFCASSFSTVEGYGYTFGSGTRLTVV.

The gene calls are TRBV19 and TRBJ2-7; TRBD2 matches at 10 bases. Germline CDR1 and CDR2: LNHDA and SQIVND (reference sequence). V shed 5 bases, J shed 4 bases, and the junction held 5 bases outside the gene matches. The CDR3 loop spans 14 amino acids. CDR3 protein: CASSLKRGGYEQYF. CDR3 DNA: TGTGCCAGTAGTCTTAAGCGGGGGGGTTACGAGCAGTACTTC. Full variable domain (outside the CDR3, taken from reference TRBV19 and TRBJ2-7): DGGITQSPKYLFRKEGQNVTLSCEQNLNHDAMYWYRQDPGQGLRLIYYSQIVNDFQKGDIAEGYSVSREKKESFPLTVTSAQKNPTAFYLCASSLKRGGYEQYFGPGTRLTVT.

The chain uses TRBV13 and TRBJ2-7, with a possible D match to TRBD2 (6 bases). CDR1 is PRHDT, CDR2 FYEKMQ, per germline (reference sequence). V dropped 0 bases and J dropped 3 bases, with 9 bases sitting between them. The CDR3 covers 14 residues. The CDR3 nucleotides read TGTGCCAGCAGCTTAGGCCGGGGAGGCTACGAGCAGTACTTC. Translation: CASSLGRGGYEQYF.

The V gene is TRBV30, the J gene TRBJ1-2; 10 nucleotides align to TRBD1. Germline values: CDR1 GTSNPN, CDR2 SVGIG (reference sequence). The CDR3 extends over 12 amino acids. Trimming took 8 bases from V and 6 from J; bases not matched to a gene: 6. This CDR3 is CAGGQGLHGYTF. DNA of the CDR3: TGTGCCGGGGGACAGGGGTTACATGGCTACACCTTC.

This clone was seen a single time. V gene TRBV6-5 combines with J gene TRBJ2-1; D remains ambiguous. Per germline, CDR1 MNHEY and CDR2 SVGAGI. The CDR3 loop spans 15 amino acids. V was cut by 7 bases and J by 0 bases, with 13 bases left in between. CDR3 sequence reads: CASTVGSSSYNEQFF. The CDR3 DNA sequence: TGTGCCAGCACTGTGGGCTCTTCCTCCTACAATGAGCAGTTCTTC.

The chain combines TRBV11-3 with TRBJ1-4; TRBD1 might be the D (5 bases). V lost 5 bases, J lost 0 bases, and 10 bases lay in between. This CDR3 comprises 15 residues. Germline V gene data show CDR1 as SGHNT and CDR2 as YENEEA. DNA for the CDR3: TGTGCCAGCAGCCTATCAGGGCCAACTAATGAAAAACTGTTTTTT. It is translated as CASSLSGPTNEKLFF.

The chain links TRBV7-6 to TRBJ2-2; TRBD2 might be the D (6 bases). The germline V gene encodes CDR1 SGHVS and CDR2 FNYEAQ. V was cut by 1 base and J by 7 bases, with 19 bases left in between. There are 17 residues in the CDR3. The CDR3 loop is CASSLDDPGLKLGELFF. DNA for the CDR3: TGTGCCAGCAGCTTAGATGATCCAGGACTAAAACTCGGGGAGCTGTTTTTT.

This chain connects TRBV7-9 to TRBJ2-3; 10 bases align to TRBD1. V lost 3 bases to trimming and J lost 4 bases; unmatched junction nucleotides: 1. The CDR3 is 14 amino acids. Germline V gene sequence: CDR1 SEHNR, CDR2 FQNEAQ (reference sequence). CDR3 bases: TGTGCCAGCAGCTTGGACAGGGGGGCAGATACGCAGTATTTT. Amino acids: CASSLDRGADTQYF.

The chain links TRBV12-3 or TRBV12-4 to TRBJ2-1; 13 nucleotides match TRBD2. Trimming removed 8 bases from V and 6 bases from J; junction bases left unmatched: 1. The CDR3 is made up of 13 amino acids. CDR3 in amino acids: CASRLAGGNEQFF. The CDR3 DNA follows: TGTGCCAGCCGACTAGCGGGGGGCAATGAGCAGTTCTTC.

The CDR3 spells CASSLAGRQNYGYTF. The DNA of the CDR3 is TGCGCCAGCAGCTTGGCTGGCAGGCAGAACTATGGCTACACCTTC. V gene TRBV5-1 combines with J gene TRBJ1-2; D gene unclear. CDR3 length: 15 amino acids. The germline V gene has CDR1 SGHRS and CDR2 YFSETQ. V was cut by 0 bases and J by 2 bases, with 11 bases left in between.